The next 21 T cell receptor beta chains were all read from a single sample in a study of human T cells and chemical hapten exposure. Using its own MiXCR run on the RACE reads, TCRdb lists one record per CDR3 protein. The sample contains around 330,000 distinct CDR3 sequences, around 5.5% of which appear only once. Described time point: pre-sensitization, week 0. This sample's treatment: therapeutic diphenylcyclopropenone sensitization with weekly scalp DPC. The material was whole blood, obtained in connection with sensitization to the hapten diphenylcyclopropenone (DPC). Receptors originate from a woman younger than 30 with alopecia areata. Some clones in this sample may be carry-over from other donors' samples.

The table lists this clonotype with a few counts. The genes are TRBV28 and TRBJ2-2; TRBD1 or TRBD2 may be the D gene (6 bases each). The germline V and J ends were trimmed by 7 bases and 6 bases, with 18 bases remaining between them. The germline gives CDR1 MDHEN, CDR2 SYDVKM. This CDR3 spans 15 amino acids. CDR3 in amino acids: CASKGPGAPAGELFF. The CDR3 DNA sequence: TGTGCCAGCAAAGGGCCGGGGGCGCCTGCCGGGGAGCTGTTTTTT.

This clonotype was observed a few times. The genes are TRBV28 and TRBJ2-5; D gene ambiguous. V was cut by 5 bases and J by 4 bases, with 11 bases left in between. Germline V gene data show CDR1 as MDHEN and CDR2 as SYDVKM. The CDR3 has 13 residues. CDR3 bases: TGTGCCAGCAGTCCGCCGACCGGAGAGACCCAGTACTTC. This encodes CASSPPTGETQYF.

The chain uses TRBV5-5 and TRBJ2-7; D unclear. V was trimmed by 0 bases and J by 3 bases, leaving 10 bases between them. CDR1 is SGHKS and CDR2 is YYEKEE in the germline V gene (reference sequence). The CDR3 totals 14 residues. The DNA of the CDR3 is TGTGCCAGCAGCTTGGTCGAACTCCTCTACGAGCAGTACTTC. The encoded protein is CASSLVELLYEQYF. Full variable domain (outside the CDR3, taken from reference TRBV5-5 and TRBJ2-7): DAGVTQSPTHLIKTRGQQVTLRCSPISGHKSVSWYQQVLGQGPQFIFQYYEKEERGRGNFPDRFSARQFPNYSSELNVNALLLGDSALYLCASSLVELLYEQYFGPGTRLTVT.

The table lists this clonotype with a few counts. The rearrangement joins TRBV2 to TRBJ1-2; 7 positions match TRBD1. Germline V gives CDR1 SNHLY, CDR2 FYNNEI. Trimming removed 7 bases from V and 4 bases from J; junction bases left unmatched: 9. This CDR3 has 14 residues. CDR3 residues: CASTLTGESYGYTF. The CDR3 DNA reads TGTGCCAGCACCTTAACAGGGGAGAGCTATGGCTACACCTTC.

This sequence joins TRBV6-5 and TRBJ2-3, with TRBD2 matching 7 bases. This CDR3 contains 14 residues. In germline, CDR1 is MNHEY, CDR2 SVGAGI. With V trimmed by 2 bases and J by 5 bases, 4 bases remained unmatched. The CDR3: CASSYRGGGDTQYF. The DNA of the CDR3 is TGTGCCAGCAGTTACAGGGGCGGGGGAGATACGCAGTATTTT.

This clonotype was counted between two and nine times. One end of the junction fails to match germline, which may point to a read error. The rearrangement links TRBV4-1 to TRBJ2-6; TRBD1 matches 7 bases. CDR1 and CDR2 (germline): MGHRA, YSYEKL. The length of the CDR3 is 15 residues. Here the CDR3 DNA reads TGCGCCAGCAGCTCACAGGGGTCTGCGGCCAACGTCCTGACTTTC. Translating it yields CASSSQGSAANVLTF.

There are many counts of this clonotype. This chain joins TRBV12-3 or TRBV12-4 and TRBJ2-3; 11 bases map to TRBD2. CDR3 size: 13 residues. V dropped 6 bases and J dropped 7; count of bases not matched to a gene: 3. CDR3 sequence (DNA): TGTGCCAGCAGCACTAGCGGGAGAAATACGCAGTATTTT. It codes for CASSTSGRNTQYF.

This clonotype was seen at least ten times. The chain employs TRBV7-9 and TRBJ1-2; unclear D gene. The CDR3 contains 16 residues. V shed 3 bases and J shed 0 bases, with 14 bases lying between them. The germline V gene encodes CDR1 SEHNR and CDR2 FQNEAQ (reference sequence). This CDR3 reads CASSFHLPLPNYGYTF. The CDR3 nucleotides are TGTGCCAGCAGCTTTCATTTACCGCTCCCTAACTATGGCTACACCTTC.

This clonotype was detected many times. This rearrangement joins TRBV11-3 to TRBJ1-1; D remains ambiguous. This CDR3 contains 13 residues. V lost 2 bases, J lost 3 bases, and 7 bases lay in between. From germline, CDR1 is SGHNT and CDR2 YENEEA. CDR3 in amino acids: CASSLLFDTEAFF. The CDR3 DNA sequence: TGTGCCAGCAGCTTATTATTCGACACTGAAGCTTTCTTT.

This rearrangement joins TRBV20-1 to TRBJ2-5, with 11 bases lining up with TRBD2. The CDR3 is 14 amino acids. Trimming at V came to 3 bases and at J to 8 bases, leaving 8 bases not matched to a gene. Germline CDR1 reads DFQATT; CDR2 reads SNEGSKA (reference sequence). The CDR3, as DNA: TGCAGTGCTAGGAAACTAGCGGGGGCGGAAACCCAGTACTTC. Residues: CSARKLAGAETQYF.

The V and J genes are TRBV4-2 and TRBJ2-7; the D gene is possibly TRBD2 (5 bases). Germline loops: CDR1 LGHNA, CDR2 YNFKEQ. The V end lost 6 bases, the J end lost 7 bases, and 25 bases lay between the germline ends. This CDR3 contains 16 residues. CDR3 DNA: TGTGCCAGCAGTCCCGGGCTTTTCACCCGGGGTACGGAGCAGTACTTC. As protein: CASSPGLFTRGTEQYF.

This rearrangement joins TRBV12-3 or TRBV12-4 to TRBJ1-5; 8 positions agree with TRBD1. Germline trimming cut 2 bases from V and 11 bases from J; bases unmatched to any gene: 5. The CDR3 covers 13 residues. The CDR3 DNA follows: TGTGCCAGCAGTTTAAGGGGACAGGCCGCCCAGCATTTT. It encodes CASSLRGQAAQHF.

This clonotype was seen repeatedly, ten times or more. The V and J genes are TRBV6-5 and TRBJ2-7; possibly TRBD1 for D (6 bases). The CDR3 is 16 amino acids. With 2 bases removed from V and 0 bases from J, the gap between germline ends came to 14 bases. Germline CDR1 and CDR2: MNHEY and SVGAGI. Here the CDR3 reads CASSYSTGRSSYEQYF. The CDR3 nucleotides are TGTGCCAGCAGTTACAGTACAGGGAGAAGCTCCTACGAGCAGTACTTC.

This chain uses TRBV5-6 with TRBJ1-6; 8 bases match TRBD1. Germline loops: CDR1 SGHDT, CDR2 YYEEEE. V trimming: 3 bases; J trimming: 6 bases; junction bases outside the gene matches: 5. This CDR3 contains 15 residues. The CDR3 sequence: CASSSRGRTNSPLHF. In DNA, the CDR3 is TGTGCCAGCAGCTCCAGGGGGCGCACTAATTCACCCCTCCACTTT.

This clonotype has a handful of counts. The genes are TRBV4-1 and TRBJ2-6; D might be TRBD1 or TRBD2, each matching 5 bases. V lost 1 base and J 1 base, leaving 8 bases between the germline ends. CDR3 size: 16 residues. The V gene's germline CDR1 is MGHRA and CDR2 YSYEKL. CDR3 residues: CASSQGGGSGANVLTF. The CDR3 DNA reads TGCGCCAGCAGCCAAGGGGGCGGGTCTGGGGCCAACGTCCTGACTTTC.

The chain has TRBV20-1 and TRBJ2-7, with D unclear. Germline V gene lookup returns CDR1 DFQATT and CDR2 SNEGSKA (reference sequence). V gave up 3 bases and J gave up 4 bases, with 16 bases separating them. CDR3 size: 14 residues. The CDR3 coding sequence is TGCAGTGCTAGGGGCCCGAATGGAGAGTACGAGCAGTACTTC. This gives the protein CSARGPNGEYEQYF.

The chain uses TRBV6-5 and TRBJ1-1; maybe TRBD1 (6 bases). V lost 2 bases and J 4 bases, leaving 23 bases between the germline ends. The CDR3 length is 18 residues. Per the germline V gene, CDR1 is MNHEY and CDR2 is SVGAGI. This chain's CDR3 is CASSYVGQGRPRATEAFF. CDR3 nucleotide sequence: TGTGCCAGCAGTTACGTAGGGCAGGGGCGTCCTCGGGCCACTGAAGCTTTCTTT.

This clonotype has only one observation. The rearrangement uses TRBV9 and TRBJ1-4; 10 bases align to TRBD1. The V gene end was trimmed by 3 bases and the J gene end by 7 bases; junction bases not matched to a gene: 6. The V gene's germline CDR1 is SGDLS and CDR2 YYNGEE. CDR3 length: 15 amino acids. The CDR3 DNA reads TGTGCCAGCAGCGCACCGGGACAGGGGCCTGAAAAACTGTTTTTT. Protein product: CASSAPGQGPEKLFF.

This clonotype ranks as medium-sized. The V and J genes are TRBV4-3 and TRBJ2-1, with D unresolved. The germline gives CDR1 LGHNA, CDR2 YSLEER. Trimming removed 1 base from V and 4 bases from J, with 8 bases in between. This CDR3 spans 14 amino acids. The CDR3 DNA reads TGCGCCAGCAGCCAAGCTCGAGCGTACAATGAGCAGTTCTTC. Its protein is CASSQARAYNEQFF.

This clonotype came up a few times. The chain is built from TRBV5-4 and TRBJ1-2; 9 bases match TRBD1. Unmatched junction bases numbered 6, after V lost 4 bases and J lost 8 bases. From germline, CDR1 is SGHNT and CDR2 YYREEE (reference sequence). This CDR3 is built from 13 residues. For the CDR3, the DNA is TGTGCCAGCAGCGGGGACAGGGTCGGCGGCTACACCTTC. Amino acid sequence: CASSGDRVGGYTF.

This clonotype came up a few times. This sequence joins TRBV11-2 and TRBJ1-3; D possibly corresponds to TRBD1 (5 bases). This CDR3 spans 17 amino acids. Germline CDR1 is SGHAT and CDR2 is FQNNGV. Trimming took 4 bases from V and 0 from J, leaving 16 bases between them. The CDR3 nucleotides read TGTGCCAGCAGCTCCCAACCGACAGTTAGCTCTGGAAACACCATATATTTT. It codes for CASSSQPTVSSGNTIYF.